This T cell receptor beta chain was identified during a study of cytotoxic CD8 clonotypes in ibrutinib-treated CLL. Whole-study results and caveats: The study found public clonotypes uncommon, contracting or stable on treatment. Baseline clonality, higher than in age-matched healthy donors, tracked circulating CD8+ T-cell counts.

Only a few counts were recorded for this clone. Antigen: not known. Using immunoSEQ multiplex PCR, the repertoire was profiled, and TCRdb retains in-frame clones only, with some absent. The table includes 7,900 or so clones, more than 60% detected once. This TCR was sampled from a human donor with chronic lymphocytic leukemia. Specimen: PBMCs, collected before ibrutinib treatment.

CDR3 nucleotide sequence: TGTGCCAGCAGCCCAGTAGACAGGGGTGGCTACACCTTC. It specifies CASSPVDRGGYTF. V usage is TRBV4-2 and J usage is TRBJ1-2, with TRBD1 matching 8 bases. The CDR3 is made up of 13 amino acids. V lost 4 bases and J lost 7; bases outside the gene matches: 5. Looked up from germline, CDR1 is LGHNA and CDR2 is YNFKEQ.